The subject of this entry is one T cell receptor (beta chain). The data were taken from a study of immune characterization of retroperitoneal liposarcoma. Germline V gene sequence: CDR1 SGHAT, CDR2 FQNNGV. The CDR3 length is 17 residues. From the PCR reads, TCRdb called clonotypes with MiXCR, one entry per CDR3 protein. There are over 8,000 distinct CDR3 sequences in the sample; 37% occur only once, and 9.5% to 13% lies in the top ten. Specimen: tumor tissue. The receptor's source is a female donor with retroperitoneal liposarcoma. V and J are TRBV11-2 and TRBJ2-1, with 16 bases that match TRBD2. The tail of the sequence fits TRBJ2-5 better, so the J call may be wrong. The CDR3 loop is CASSRTGTSGGAETQYF. For the CDR3, the DNA is TGTGCCAGCAGCCGAACCGGGACTAGCGGGGGGGCAGAGACCCAGTACTTC.